This TCR beta chain was obtained from a study of response to subunit inactivated influenza vaccine. MiXCR was run by TCRdb on the RT-PCR reads, yielding one entry per CDR3 protein. The sample records about 800,000 distinct CDR3 sequences, over 20% being singletons. This clonotype has a handful of counts. V dropped 1 base and J dropped 6 bases, with 12 bases sitting between them. The V gene's germline CDR1 is LNHNV and CDR2 YYDKDF (reference sequence). The CDR3 runs 15 residues. The material was PBMCs from blood, obtained about 5 days after vaccination. This clonotype was obtained from a man over 45 who received an inactivated influenza vaccine. The V call is TRBV15, the J call TRBJ2-2, with D perhaps TRBD2 (5 bases). In DNA, the CDR3 is TGTGCCACCAGCAGAGGACTAATGACGTCCGGGGAGCTGTTTTTT. It encodes CATSRGLMTSGELFF.